The source of this TCR beta chain is a study of blood T cell repertoires in COVID-19. Study background: Material from acute and convalescent COVID-19 was sourced from the United States, Italy and Spain.

TCRdb's copy holds only in-frame clones and misses some; the assay was immunoSEQ multiplex PCR. Of about 210,000 clones in the sample, around four fifths were seen once. Trimming at V came to 0 bases and at J to 3 bases, leaving 10 bases not matched to a gene. Per germline, CDR1 LGHNA and CDR2 YSLEER. The CDR3 covers 17 residues. This TCR derives from a woman between 40 and 50 years old with active or convalescent COVID-19. The chain has TRBV4-3 and TRBJ1-1, with 7 positions matching TRBD1. Input material: peripheral blood. CDR3 nucleotides: TGCGCCAGCAGCCAAGATAGGACAGGTGACTGGGACACTGAAGCTTTCTTT. Amino acid sequence: CASSQDRTGDWDTEAFF.